The rows below give T cell receptor beta chains drawn from one sample of a study of shared clonotypes between healthy human individuals. Data came from immunoSEQ multiplex PCR; TCRdb stores just in-frame clones and leaves some out. In the table there are more than 450,000 clones, 79% of which are singletons. Sequencing used PBMCs. The receptor set was obtained from a woman aged 40-49 years in good health. Some clones in this sample may be carry-over from other donors' samples. Both conserved end residues are part of each CDR3. The D gene is left open where the match is weak. Clone size appears in some rows only: once, few, many, or a class for an expanded clone.

J gene: TRBJ2-7; clone size: many; D gene: TRBD1; V gene: TRBV12-5; CDR3 protein: CASGLSSRDRVYEQYF; CDR3 DNA: TGTGCTAGTGGTTTGTCTAGCCGGGACAGGGTCTACGAGCAGTACTTC
J gene: TRBJ1-1; clone size: many; D gene: TRBD1; V gene: TRBV5-5; CDR3 protein: CASSRRDRENTEAFF; CDR3 DNA: TGTGCCAGCAGCCGAAGGGACAGGGAGAACACTGAAGCTTTCTTT
J gene: TRBJ2-7; clone size: .; D gene: TRBD1; V gene: TRBV28; CDR3 protein: CASSSLGQGTGLSYEQYF; CDR3 DNA: TGTGCCAGCAGCTCCCTGGGACAGGGGACCGGCCTCTCCTACGAGCAGTACTTC
J gene: TRBJ2-7; clone size: .; D gene: .; V gene: TRBV4-1; CDR3 protein: CASSPGLSYEQYF; CDR3 DNA: TGCGCCAGCAGCCCCGGACTGTCCTACGAGCAGTACTTC
J gene: TRBJ1-2; clone size: .; D gene: .; V gene: TRBV30; CDR3 protein: CAWSLGRRGYTF; CDR3 DNA: TGTGCCTGGTCCTTGGGGCGGAGGGGCTACACCTTC
J gene: TRBJ1-1; clone size: once; D gene: TRBD1; V gene: TRBV7-9; CDR3 protein: CASSPSDRGQTNTEAFF; CDR3 DNA: TGTGCCAGCAGCCCAAGTGACCGGGGACAGACGAACACTGAAGCTTTCTTT
J gene: TRBJ2-2; clone size: .; D gene: TRBD2; V gene: TRBV4-1; CDR3 protein: CASSQALRTSGRVDTGELFF; CDR3 DNA: TGCGCCAGCAGCCAAGCCCTGCGGACTAGCGGGAGAGTTGACACCGGGGAGCTGTTTTTT
J gene: TRBJ2-2; clone size: .; D gene: TRBD2; V gene: TRBV9; CDR3 protein: CASSVLGLAGVETGELFF; CDR3 DNA: TGTGCCAGCAGCGTCCTCGGACTAGCGGGAGTCGAGACCGGGGAGCTGTTTTTT
J gene: TRBJ1-2; clone size: .; D gene: .; V gene: TRBV6-1; CDR3 protein: CASSTGQPSYGYTF; CDR3 DNA: TGTGCCAGTTCAACCGGACAGCCGTCCTATGGCTACACCTTC
J gene: TRBJ1-5; clone size: .; D gene: TRBD1; V gene: TRBV11-2; CDR3 protein: CASSDRVGDQPQHF; CDR3 DNA: TGTGCCAGCAGCGACAGGGTTGGGGATCAGCCCCAGCATTTT
J gene: TRBJ2-1; clone size: .; D gene: .; V gene: TRBV9; CDR3 protein: CASSVRVAPYNEQFF; CDR3 DNA: TGTGCCAGCAGCGTTAGAGTAGCCCCTTACAATGAGCAGTTCTTC
J gene: TRBJ2-6; clone size: .; D gene: .; V gene: TRBV19; CDR3 protein: CASSFTYSGANVLTF; CDR3 DNA: TGTGCCAGTAGTTTTACATACTCTGGGGCCAACGTCCTGACTTTC
J gene: TRBJ2-1; clone size: .; D gene: TRBD2; V gene: TRBV2; CDR3 protein: CASASGTSLNNEQFF; CDR3 DNA: TGTGCCAGCGCATCCGGGACTAGCCTTAACAATGAGCAGTTCTTC
J gene: TRBJ1-2; clone size: .; D gene: .; V gene: TRBV5-5; CDR3 protein: CASRLGTDNYGYTF; CDR3 DNA: TGTGCCAGCAGATTAGGAACAGATAACTATGGCTACACCTTC
J gene: TRBJ2-1; clone size: .; D gene: TRBD2; V gene: TRBV19; CDR3 protein: CASSIVAGDGNEQFF; CDR3 DNA: TGTGCCAGTAGTATAGTAGCGGGAGACGGGAATGAGCAGTTCTTC
J gene: TRBJ2-7; clone size: few; D gene: .; V gene: TRBV7-9; CDR3 protein: CASSFTDREQYF; CDR3 DNA: TGTGCCAGCAGCTTCACTGACCGGGAGCAGTACTTC
J gene: TRBJ2-7; clone size: .; D gene: .; V gene: TRBV12-5; CDR3 protein: CASGHPSSYEQYF; CDR3 DNA: TGTGCTAGTGGCCACCCCAGCTCCTACGAGCAGTACTTC
J gene: TRBJ2-7; clone size: .; D gene: TRBD1; V gene: TRBV2; CDR3 protein: CASSLGQGDYEQYF; CDR3 DNA: TGTGCCAGCAGTTTAGGCCAGGGGGACTACGAGCAGTACTTC
J gene: TRBJ2-3; clone size: .; D gene: .; V gene: TRBV21-1; CDR3 protein: CAGRRSRTDTQYF; CDR3 DNA: TGTGCCGGCCGGAGAAGCCGCACAGATACGCAGTATTTT
J gene: TRBJ1-2; clone size: few; D gene: TRBD1; V gene: TRBV2; CDR3 protein: CASSDWDSTNYGYTF; CDR3 DNA: TGTGCCAGCAGTGATTGGGACAGTACTAACTATGGCTACACCTTC
J gene: TRBJ1-2; clone size: .; D gene: .; V gene: TRBV10-3; CDR3 protein: CATISTPDSSAGGYTF; CDR3 DNA: TGTGCCACCATTTCTACGCCGGACAGTAGTGCGGGTGGCTACACCTTC
J gene: TRBJ1-2; clone size: .; D gene: .; V gene: TRBV5-6; CDR3 protein: CASSLELGYTF; CDR3 DNA: TGTGCCAGCAGCTTGGAACTTGGCTACACCTTC
J gene: TRBJ1-1; clone size: .; D gene: .; V gene: TRBV20-1; CDR3 protein: CSASPGTEAFF; CDR3 DNA: TGCAGTGCTAGTCCTGGCACTGAAGCTTTCTTT
J gene: TRBJ1-1; clone size: .; D gene: .; V gene: TRBV19; CDR3 protein: CASSGTVGREAFF; CDR3 DNA: TGTGCCAGTAGTGGGACGGTCGGGCGAGAAGCTTTCTTT
J gene: TRBJ2-1; clone size: .; D gene: .; V gene: TRBV7-7; CDR3 protein: CASSLAGRDEQFF; CDR3 DNA: TGTGCTAGCAGCTTAGCTGGGCGCGATGAGCAGTTCTTC
J gene: TRBJ2-7; clone size: .; D gene: TRBD1; V gene: TRBV6-5; CDR3 protein: CASSYMTGGRDEQYF; CDR3 DNA: TGTGCCAGCAGTTACATGACAGGGGGCCGGGACGAGCAGTACTTC
J gene: TRBJ2-7; clone size: .; D gene: TRBD1; V gene: TRBV29-1; CDR3 protein: CSVGQGAAYEQYF; CDR3 DNA: TGCAGCGTTGGACAGGGGGCGGCCTACGAGCAGTACTTC
J gene: TRBJ2-1; clone size: .; D gene: .; V gene: TRBV18; CDR3 protein: CASSHGRENEQFF; CDR3 DNA: TGTGCCAGCTCACACGGCAGGGAGAATGAGCAGTTCTTC
J gene: TRBJ2-7; clone size: .; D gene: .; V gene: TRBV5-6; CDR3 protein: CASSLQGLSHEQYF; CDR3 DNA: TGTGCCAGCAGCTTGCAGGGGTTGAGCCACGAGCAGTACTTC
J gene: TRBJ2-7; clone size: .; D gene: .; V gene: TRBV7-6; CDR3 protein: CASSLAGFYEQYF; CDR3 DNA: TGTGCCAGCAGCTTAGCGGGCTTCTACGAGCAGTACTTC
J gene: TRBJ2-3; clone size: many; D gene: TRBD2; V gene: TRBV6-4; CDR3 protein: CASSPAGDGKDTQYF; CDR3 DNA: TGTGCCAGCAGCCCAGCGGGAGATGGGAAAGATACGCAGTATTTT
J gene: TRBJ2-3; clone size: .; D gene: TRBD2; V gene: TRBV10-3; CDR3 protein: CAIGARGGDTQYF; CDR3 DNA: TGTGCCATCGGGGCCCGGGGGGGAGATACGCAGTATTTT
J gene: TRBJ2-5; clone size: .; D gene: .; V gene: TRBV15; CDR3 protein: CATSRDRGQGTETQYF; CDR3 DNA: TGTGCCACCAGCAGAGATCGGGGGCAGGGGACAGAGACCCAGTACTTC
J gene: TRBJ2-2; clone size: .; D gene: TRBD2; V gene: TRBV5-1; CDR3 protein: CASSFTSGLTGELFF; CDR3 DNA: TGCGCCAGCAGCTTTACTAGCGGCCTCACCGGGGAGCTGTTTTTT
J gene: TRBJ2-2; clone size: .; D gene: .; V gene: TRBV18; CDR3 protein: CASSQPSLGGELFF; CDR3 DNA: TGTGCCAGCTCACAACCCAGTCTAGGCGGGGAGCTGTTTTTT
J gene: TRBJ1-2; clone size: .; D gene: .; V gene: TRBV6-1; CDR3 protein: CASSEGEGYLSLSYGYTF; CDR3 DNA: TGTGCCAGCAGTGAAGGCGAAGGGTATTTATCCCTCAGCTATGGCTACACCTTC
J gene: TRBJ2-1; clone size: .; D gene: TRBD1; V gene: TRBV28; CDR3 protein: CASSFRQGRNEQFF; CDR3 DNA: TGTGCCAGCAGTTTCAGACAGGGCCGCAATGAGCAGTTCTTC
J gene: TRBJ2-3; clone size: .; D gene: .; V gene: TRBV7-2; CDR3 protein: CASSLGRSFTDTQYF; CDR3 DNA: TGTGCCAGCAGCTTAGGAAGATCCTTTACAGATACGCAGTATTTT
J gene: TRBJ1-5; clone size: .; D gene: .; V gene: TRBV19; CDR3 protein: CASSRRGVGNQPQHF; CDR3 DNA: TGTGCCAGTAGTAGAAGGGGGGTCGGCAATCAGCCCCAGCATTTT
J gene: TRBJ2-1; clone size: .; D gene: .; V gene: TRBV30; CDR3 protein: CAWSAGLVDEQFF; CDR3 DNA: TGTGCCTGGAGTGCTGGACTCGTGGATGAGCAGTTCTTC
J gene: TRBJ2-2; clone size: once; D gene: TRBD2; V gene: TRBV29-1; CDR3 protein: CSVEVGLALTGELFF; CDR3 DNA: TGCAGCGTTGAAGTGGGACTAGCGCTTACCGGGGAGCTGTTTTTT
J gene: TRBJ1-3; clone size: once; D gene: .; V gene: TRBV4-1; CDR3 protein: CASSQGGGRSGNTIYF; CDR3 DNA: TGCGCCAGCAGCCAGGGAGGCGGCAGATCTGGAAACACCATATATTTT
J gene: TRBJ1-1; clone size: .; D gene: .; V gene: TRBV29-1; CDR3 protein: CSVDGKATEAFF; CDR3 DNA: TGCAGCGTTGATGGCAAGGCCACTGAAGCTTTCTTT
J gene: TRBJ2-6; clone size: .; D gene: .; V gene: TRBV27; CDR3 protein: CASSLLGLPSGANVLTF; CDR3 DNA: TGTGCCAGCAGTTTACTCGGACTGCCCTCTGGGGCCAACGTCCTGACTTTC
J gene: TRBJ2-7; clone size: .; D gene: TRBD1; V gene: TRBV6-5; CDR3 protein: CASSYRDRGPRYEQYF; CDR3 DNA: TGTGCCAGCAGTTATCGGGACAGGGGACCCCGCTACGAGCAGTACTTC
J gene: TRBJ1-4; clone size: once; D gene: .; V gene: TRBV7-8; CDR3 protein: CASSRGRTHEKLFF; CDR3 DNA: TGTGCCAGCAGCCGTGGACGAACCCATGAAAAACTGTTTTTT
J gene: TRBJ1-1; clone size: .; D gene: .; V gene: TRBV9; CDR3 protein: CASSVAGSTEAFF; CDR3 DNA: TGTGCCAGCAGCGTAGCTGGATCAACTGAAGCTTTCTTT